This TCR beta chain was recovered during a study of T cell responses to AZD1222 COVID-19 vaccine. The repertoire was sequenced with immunoSEQ multiplex PCR; TCRdb's copy has only in-frame clones and lacks some. The sample consists of around 90,000 clones, about 93% of them appearing once. Between the trimmed V and J ends, which lost 2 bases and 4 bases, there was a span of 11 bases. The CDR3 runs to 14 residues. The germline CDR1 and CDR2 sequences are MDHEN and SYDVKM. This clone has a single count. The receptor comes from an adult in good health. The material was peripheral blood, obtained on day 0 of MenACWY control vaccination. The J gene is TRBJ1-2, the V gene TRBV28; perhaps TRBD1 as D (6 bases). CDR3 nucleotides: TGTGCCAGCAGTTTAGACAGGCTCCTCTATGGCTACACCTTC. Residues: CASSLDRLLYGYTF.